The 24 T cell receptor beta chains below come from one sample, sequenced in a study of cytomegalovirus exposure and HLA in healthy donors. Amplification used 60 Vbeta primers and 13 Jbeta primers. Measured with immunoSEQ multiplex PCR; TCRdb has only the in-frame clones, and not every one. The repertoire holds fewer than 110,000 clones, with roughly 77% as singletons. The source material was PBMCs. These receptors all come from a young woman in good health and CMV-seropositive.

The chain is built from TRBV6-6 and TRBJ2-1; the match to TRBD2 covers 13 bases. The germline gives CDR1 MNHNY, CDR2 SVGAGI (reference sequence). This CDR3 comprises 15 residues. V lost 7 bases to trimming and J lost 7 bases; unmatched junction nucleotides: 7. The chain's CDR3 is CASTTTSGGANEQFF. CDR3 coding DNA: TGTGCCAGCACCACAACTAGCGGGGGGGCGAATGAGCAGTTCTTC.

The rearrangement joins TRBV7-6 to TRBJ1-1; TRBD1 matches 9 bases. CDR1 SGHVS and CDR2 FNYEAQ come from the germline V gene. The CDR3 totals 16 residues. V trimming: 5 bases; J trimming: 4 bases; junction bases outside the gene matches: 11. The CDR3 spells CASSRPTGGGSTEAFF. CDR3 nucleotide sequence: TGTGCCAGCAGCCGTCCGACAGGGGGGGGGAGCACTGAAGCTTTCTTT.

The J gene is TRBJ2-5, the V gene TRBV5-4; D is perhaps TRBD1 (6 bases). This CDR3 has 15 residues. The V gene's germline CDR1 is SGHNT and CDR2 YYREEE (reference sequence). V lost 3 bases, J lost 5 bases, and 17 bases lay in between. The CDR3 DNA is TGTGCCAGCAGCTCAGCCCAGGGGACCCTCGAGACCCAGTACTTC. This translates into CASSSAQGTLETQYF. Filled out from reference TRBV5-4 and TRBJ2-5, the complete variable domain reads ETGVTQSPTHLIKTRGQQVTLRCSSQSGHNTVSWYQQALGQGPQFIFQYYREEENGRGNFPPRFSGLQFPNYSSELNVNALELDDSALYLCASSSAQGTLETQYFGPGTRLLVL.

As concerns this clone: The CDR3 end shows no conserved phenylalanine or tryptophan, and so a read error is likely. V and J are TRBV19 and TRBJ2-7; a weak D match, TRBD1 (6 bases). Trimming left V 10 bases short and J 2 bases short, with 15 bases between. The CDR3 is made up of 13 amino acids. Germline V gene lookup returns CDR1 LNHDA and CDR2 SQIVND (reference sequence). For the CDR3, the DNA is TGTGCCACTAACCGACAGGAGACCTACGAGCAGTACCTC. Its protein product is CATNRQETYEQYL.

The chain recombines TRBV29-1 with TRBJ1-6; 7 bases are a match to TRBD1. Losses at the gene ends were 7 bases for V and 9 bases for J; bases not matched to a gene: 9. Germline CDR1 SQVTM, CDR2 ANQGSEA. There are 13 residues in the CDR3. The CDR3 sequence is CSALTGSGSPLHF. CDR3 coding DNA: TGCAGCGCCTTGACAGGGTCAGGTTCACCCCTCCACTTT.

This clone was observed a few times. This chain uses TRBV7-2 with TRBJ1-2; D may be TRBD1 (6 bases). V was cut by 0 bases and J by 2 bases, with 7 bases left in between. CDR3 length: 14 residues. Germline-derived CDR1 and CDR2 are SGHTA and FQGNSA. CDR3 coding DNA: TGTGCCAGCAGCTTAGCCGGGACAAACTATGGCTACACCTTC. It translates to CASSLAGTNYGYTF. Based on the CDR3 plus reference TRBV7-2 and TRBJ1-2, the full variable domain is GAGVSQSPSNKVTEKGKDVELRCDPISGHTALYWYRQSLGQGLEFLIYFQGNSAPDKSGLPSDRFSAERTGGSVSTLTIQRTQQEDSAVYLCASSLAGTNYGYTFGSGTRLTVV.

V is TRBV9 and J is TRBJ1-3; 8 nucleotides align to TRBD1. Trimming at V came to 0 bases and at J to 4 bases, leaving 3 bases not matched to a gene. The CDR3 is 15 residues long. Germline V gene sequence: CDR1 SGDLS, CDR2 YYNGEE. The CDR3 sequence: CASSVETGAGNTIYF. In DNA, the CDR3 is TGTGCCAGCAGCGTAGAGACAGGGGCAGGAAACACCATATATTTT. The full variable domain, completed using reference TRBV9 and TRBJ1-3, is DSGVTQTPKHLITATGQRVTLRCSPRSGDLSVYWYQQSLDQGLQFLIQYYNGEERAKGNILERFSAQQFPDLHSELNLSSLELGDSALYFCASSVETGAGNTIYFGEGSWLTVV.

The rearrangement joins TRBV7-9 to TRBJ2-7; 9 bases align to TRBD2. From germline, CDR1 is SEHNR and CDR2 FQNEAQ (reference sequence). There are 14 residues in the CDR3. V shed 2 bases, J shed 6 bases, and the junction held 5 bases outside the gene matches. This chain's CDR3 is CASSLLAGGIEQYF. Here the CDR3 DNA reads TGTGCCAGCAGCTTATTGGCGGGAGGGATCGAGCAGTACTTC.

This clone occurred once. In DNA form, the CDR3 reads TGTGCCAGCAGCTTAGCGGGTAGGGACAGGAGTTACAATGAGCAGTTCTTC. It is translated as CASSLAGRDRSYNEQFF. This sequence joins TRBV7-6 and TRBJ2-1, with 8 bases lining up with TRBD1. V dropped 0 bases and J dropped 4; count of bases not matched to a gene: 8. Germline V gene data show CDR1 as SGHVS and CDR2 as FNYEAQ. The CDR3 sequence is 17 residues long.

The rearrangement uses TRBV7-8 and TRBJ2-7, with D perhaps matching TRBD2 (5 bases). Germline CDR1 reads SGHVS; CDR2 reads FQNEAQ. The CDR3 runs 14 residues. The ends were cut back, 1 base at V and 6 bases at J, with 13 bases in the middle. This chain's CDR3 is CASSLVGLGSEQYF. The CDR3 bases are TGTGCCAGCAGCTTAGTGGGGTTGGGGAGCGAGCAGTACTTC.

CDR3 nucleotide sequence: TGTGCCAGCAGTGACAACAGGCGGGGCGAGCAGTACTTC. This codes for CASSDNRRGEQYF. The J gene is TRBJ2-7, the V gene TRBV6-4, with D possibly TRBD2 on 6 matching bases. The CDR3 runs to 13 residues. V shed 2 bases and J shed 6 bases, with 11 bases lying between them. The germline CDR1 and CDR2 sequences are MRHNA and SNTAGT.

This clone came up once. The CDR3 DNA sequence: TGTGCCAGCTCACCAGACAGGGGCGACGAAAAACTGTTTTTT. Translating it yields CASSPDRGDEKLFF. V is TRBV18 and J is TRBJ1-4, with 8 nucleotides matching TRBD1. This CDR3 is 14 amino acids long. CDR1 and CDR2 (germline): KGHSH, LQKENI. The junction had 4 bases not matched to a gene; V was cut back by 2 bases and J by 8 bases.

The chain uses TRBV14 and TRBJ2-1; TRBD1 matches 12 bases. Per the germline V gene, CDR1 is SGHDN and CDR2 is FVKESK. This CDR3 has 16 residues. The V segment lost 4 bases and the J segment 9 bases; nucleotides outside the gene matches: 10. The CDR3 DNA is TGTGCCAGCAGCCCTTCCCCGGGACAGGGGGCAGTTGAGCAGTTCTTC. As protein: CASSPSPGQGAVEQFF.

This clone was counted only a few times. The V gene is TRBV4-3, the J gene TRBJ1-4, with D possibly being TRBD1 (6 bases). V lost 0 bases to trimming and J lost 7 bases, with 15 bases between them. The germline CDR1 and CDR2 sequences are LGHNA and YSLEER. This CDR3 contains 16 residues. The CDR3 spells CASSQDFDSGVEKLFF. The CDR3, as DNA: TGCGCCAGCAGCCAAGATTTCGATTCAGGGGTTGAAAAACTGTTTTTT.

This rearrangement joins TRBV11-2 to TRBJ1-1; no reliable D call. Germline V gene sequence: CDR1 SGHAT, CDR2 FQNNGV. V lost 4 bases to trimming and J lost 6 bases, with 15 bases between them. There are 14 residues in the CDR3. The CDR3 loop reads CASSSQTGGAEAFF. The CDR3 bases are TGTGCCAGCAGCTCGCAGACCGGAGGCGCTGAAGCTTTCTTT.

The chain combines TRBV5-1 with TRBJ2-5; 11 bases map to TRBD2. The J call is doubtful: the DNA matches TRBJ2-7 better. This CDR3 is 16 amino acids long. The germline CDR1 and CDR2 sequences are SGHRS and YFSETQ. CDR3 region: CASSSLASGRMHEQYF. CDR3 nucleotide sequence: TGCGCCAGCAGCTCCCTCGCTAGCGGGAGGATGCACGAGCAGTACTTC.

This chain joins TRBV7-9 and TRBJ2-1, with D hard to call. Trimming pared 4 bases from V and 15 bases from J, leaving 13 bases between. Looked up from germline, CDR1 is SEHNR and CDR2 is FQNEAQ (reference sequence). The CDR3 has 11 residues. The CDR3 nucleotides read TGTGCCAGCAGCTCGAGACTGCGTGGGTTCTTC. It encodes CASSSRLRGFF.

The chain recombines TRBV7-9 with TRBJ1-6, with 10 bases identical to TRBD1. Germline V gives CDR1 SEHNR, CDR2 FQNEAQ (reference sequence). V shed 4 bases and J 10 bases; nucleotides not matched to a gene: 10. The CDR3 contains 16 residues. CDR3 region: CASSYWGQGSESPLHF. The CDR3 DNA reads TGTGCCAGCAGCTACTGGGGACAGGGGTCGGAGTCACCCCTCCACTTT.

J is TRBJ1-2 and V is TRBV6-1; 7 bases fit TRBD1. Trimming cost V 6 bases and J 8 bases; bases outside gene matches: 9. Germline-derived CDR1 and CDR2 are MNHNS and SASEGT. The CDR3 spans 13 residues. CDR3 protein: CASSAQGRGGYTF. The DNA for the CDR3 is TGTGCCAGCAGCGCACAGGGGCGTGGAGGCTACACCTTC.

The rearrangement joins TRBV5-1 to TRBJ2-1; D might be TRBD2 (5 bases). The V gene lost 4 bases and the J gene lost 0 bases, with 17 bases spanning the gap. CDR1 is SGHRS, CDR2 YFSETQ, per germline. CDR3 length: 17 amino acids. As DNA, the CDR3 is TGCGCCAGCAGCCTTTTCTCCTTGGGGAGCTCCTACAATGAGCAGTTCTTC. Translating it yields CASSLFSLGSSYNEQFF.

This clone was seen a single time. The V call is TRBV7-2, the J call TRBJ2-1, with 8 bases identical to TRBD2. Trimming at V came to 2 bases and at J to 6 bases, leaving 12 bases not matched to a gene. The V gene's germline CDR1 is SGHTA and CDR2 FQGNSA. This CDR3 comprises 17 residues. CDR3: CASSLREVRLASNEQFF. CDR3 coding DNA: TGTGCCAGCAGCTTACGTGAAGTGCGACTAGCGAGCAATGAGCAGTTCTTC. Full variable domain (outside the CDR3, taken from reference TRBV7-2 and TRBJ2-1): GAGVSQSPSNKVTEKGKDVELRCDPISGHTALYWYRQSLGQGLEFLIYFQGNSAPDKSGLPSDRFSAERTGGSVSTLTIQRTQQEDSAVYLCASSLREVRLASNEQFFGPGTRLTVL.

The chain uses TRBV6-5 and TRBJ1-6; maybe TRBD1 (5 bases). The V end lost 2 bases, the J end lost 3 bases, and 11 bases lay between the germline ends. CDR1 MNHEY and CDR2 SVGAGI come from the germline V gene. The length of the CDR3 is 16 residues. The CDR3 sequence: CASSYDGHFYNSPLHF. The CDR3 DNA sequence: TGTGCCAGCAGTTACGACGGACATTTCTATAATTCACCCCTCCACTTT.

V is TRBV11-2 and J is TRBJ2-7, with D possibly being TRBD2 (6 bases). Per germline, CDR1 SGHAT and CDR2 FQNNGV. V was pared by 4 bases and J by 9 bases, with 13 bases between. The CDR3 is 12 residues long. The CDR3 loop is CASSSREKAQYF. The CDR3 region has the DNA TGTGCCAGCAGCTCGCGGGAAAAAGCGCAGTACTTC.

The chain links TRBV27 to TRBJ2-1; tentatively, D is TRBD1 (6 bases). V was shortened by 2 bases and J by 0 bases, with 11 bases between the two germline ends. This CDR3 spans 16 amino acids. Germline-derived CDR1 and CDR2 are MNHEY and SMNVEV (reference sequence). The CDR3 loop is CASSLRQESSYNEQFF. CDR3 DNA: TGTGCCAGCAGTTTAAGACAGGAGAGCTCCTACAATGAGCAGTTCTTC.